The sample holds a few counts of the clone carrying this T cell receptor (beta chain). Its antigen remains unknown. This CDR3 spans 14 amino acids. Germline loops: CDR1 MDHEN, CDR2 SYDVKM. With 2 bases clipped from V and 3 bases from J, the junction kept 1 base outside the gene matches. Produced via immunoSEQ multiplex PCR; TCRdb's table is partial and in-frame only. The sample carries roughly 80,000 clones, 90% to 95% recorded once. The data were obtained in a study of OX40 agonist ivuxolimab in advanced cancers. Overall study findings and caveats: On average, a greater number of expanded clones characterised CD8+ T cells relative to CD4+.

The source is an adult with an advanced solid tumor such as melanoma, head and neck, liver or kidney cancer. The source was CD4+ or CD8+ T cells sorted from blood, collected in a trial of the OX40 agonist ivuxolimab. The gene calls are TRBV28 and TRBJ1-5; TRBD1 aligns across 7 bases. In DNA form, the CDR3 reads TGTGCCAGCAGTTTAGGACAGGTCAATCAGCCCCAGCATTTT. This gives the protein CASSLGQVNQPQHF.